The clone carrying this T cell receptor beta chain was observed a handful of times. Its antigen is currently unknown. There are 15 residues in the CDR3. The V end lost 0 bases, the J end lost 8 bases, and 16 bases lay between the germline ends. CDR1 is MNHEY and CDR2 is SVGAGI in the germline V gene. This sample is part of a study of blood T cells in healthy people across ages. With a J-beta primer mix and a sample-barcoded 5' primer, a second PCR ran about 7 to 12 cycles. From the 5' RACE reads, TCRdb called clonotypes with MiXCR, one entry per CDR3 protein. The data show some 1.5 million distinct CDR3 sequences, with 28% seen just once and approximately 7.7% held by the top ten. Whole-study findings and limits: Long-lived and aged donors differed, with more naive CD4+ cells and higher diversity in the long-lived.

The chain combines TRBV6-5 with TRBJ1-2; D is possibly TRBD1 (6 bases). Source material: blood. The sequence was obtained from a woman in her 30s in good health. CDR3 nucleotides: TGTGCCAGCAGTTACTCCCTGCGGGGGGCGAGGGGCTACACCTTC. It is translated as CASSYSLRGARGYTF.